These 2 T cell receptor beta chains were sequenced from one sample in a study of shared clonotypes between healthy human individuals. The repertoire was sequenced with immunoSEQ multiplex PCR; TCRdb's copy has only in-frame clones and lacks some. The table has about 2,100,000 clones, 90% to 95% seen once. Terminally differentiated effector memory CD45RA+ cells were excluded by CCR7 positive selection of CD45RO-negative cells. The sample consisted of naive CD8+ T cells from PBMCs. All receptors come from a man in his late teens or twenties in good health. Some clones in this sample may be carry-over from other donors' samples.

CDR3 in DNA: TGTGCCAGCAGCCGAGGGACAGGGGGCGTAGAGACCCAGTACTTC. This encodes CASSRGTGGVETQYF. The chain couples TRBV5-8 to TRBJ2-5; 12 nucleotides line up with TRBD1. Germline values: CDR1 SGHTS, CDR2 YDEGEE. V lost 4 bases, J lost 4 bases, and 5 bases stayed unmatched. This CDR3 spans 15 amino acids.

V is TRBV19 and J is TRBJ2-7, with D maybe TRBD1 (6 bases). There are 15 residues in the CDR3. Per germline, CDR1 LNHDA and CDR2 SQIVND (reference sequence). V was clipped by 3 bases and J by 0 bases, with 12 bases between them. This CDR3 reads CASSMYRDISYEQYF. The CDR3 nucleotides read TGTGCCAGTAGTATGTACAGGGACATCTCCTACGAGCAGTACTTC.